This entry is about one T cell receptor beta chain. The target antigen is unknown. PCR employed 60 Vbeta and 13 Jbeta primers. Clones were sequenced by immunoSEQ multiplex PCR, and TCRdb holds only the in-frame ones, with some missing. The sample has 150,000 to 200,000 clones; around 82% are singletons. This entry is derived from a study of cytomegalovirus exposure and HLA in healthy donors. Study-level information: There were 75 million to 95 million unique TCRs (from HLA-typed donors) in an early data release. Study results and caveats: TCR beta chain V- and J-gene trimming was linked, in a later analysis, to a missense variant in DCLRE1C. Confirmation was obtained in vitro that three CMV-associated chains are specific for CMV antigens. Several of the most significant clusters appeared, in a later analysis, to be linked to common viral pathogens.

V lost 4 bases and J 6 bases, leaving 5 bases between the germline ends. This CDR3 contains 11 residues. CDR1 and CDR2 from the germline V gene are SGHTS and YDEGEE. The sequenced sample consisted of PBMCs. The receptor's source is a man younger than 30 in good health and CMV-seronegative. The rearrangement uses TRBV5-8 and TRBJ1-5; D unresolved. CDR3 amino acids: CASSRSQPQHF. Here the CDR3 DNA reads TGTGCCAGCAGCCGGAGTCAGCCCCAGCATTTT.